What follows are 24 T cell receptor beta chains derived from one specimen sequenced in a study of T cells in Graves' hyperthyroidism and ophthalmopathy. Amplified TCR beta CDR3 regions derived from RNA transcripts. In the first-round RT-PCR of the TCR CDR3, the HTBI primer set was used. TCRdb reprocessed the multiplex PCR reads with MiXCR, giving one entry per CDR3 protein. The table has some 380,000 distinct CDR3 sequences, about 14% seen once. Sequenced material: blood. The source is a man younger than 45 with Graves' hyperthyroidism that later progressed to Graves' ophthalmopathy.

At least ten counts were recorded for this clonotype. The chain combines TRBV19 with TRBJ1-5, with 11 bases matching TRBD1. There are 16 residues in the CDR3. The trim removed 5 bases at V and 4 bases at J, leaving 7 bases unmatched. Per the germline V gene, CDR1 is LNHDA and CDR2 is SQIVND (reference sequence). In nucleotides, the CDR3 is TGTGCCAGTAGTGCGGACAGGGGGCGCGGTAATCAGCCCCAGCATTTT. Its translation is CASSADRGRGNQPQHF.

There are many counts of this clonotype. The chain uses TRBV2 and TRBJ2-7; D ambiguous. This CDR3 spans 14 amino acids. The V end lost 0 bases, the J end lost 6 bases, and 12 bases lay between the germline ends. Looked up from germline, CDR1 is SNHLY and CDR2 is FYNNEI. For the CDR3, the DNA is TGTGCCAGCAGTGAAGCTATAACCTCCCGCGAGCAGTACTTC. The encoded protein is CASSEAITSREQYF.

To note about this clonotype: This may come from a read error, since a much larger clone is one base off. The chain uses TRBV12-3 or TRBV12-4 and TRBJ2-7, with D perhaps matching TRBD2 (7 bases). This CDR3 is built from 15 residues. CDR3 DNA sequence: TGTACCAGCAGTTTCGAGGGGGGGCCCCCCTACGAGCAGTACTTC. Protein product: CTSSFEGGPPYEQYF.

With regard to this clonotype: One end of the junction does not line up with germline, which may come from a read error. The chain combines TRBV7-9 with TRBJ2-1; D remains ambiguous. This CDR3 has 14 amino acids. CDR1 is SEHNR and CDR2 is FQNEAQ in the germline V gene (reference sequence). The CDR3 is CANSSGSDYNEQFF. In DNA form, the CDR3 reads TGTGCCAACAGCTCCGGAAGTGACTACAATGAGCAGTTCTTC.

This clonotype was detected only a few times. The chain's CDR3 is CASSPRGTGSPEAFF. The CDR3 bases are TGCGCCAGCAGCCCCCGCGGGACAGGGAGTCCTGAAGCTTTCTTT. The chain recombines TRBV5-1 with TRBJ1-1, with 9 bases fitting TRBD1. The V gene's germline CDR1 is SGHRS and CDR2 YFSETQ. After removal of 4 bases from V and 6 bases from J, the junction contained 10 bases not matched to a gene. This CDR3 contains 15 residues.

The sample holds many counts of this clonotype. The gene calls are TRBV11-2 and TRBJ2-7; 9 positions agree with TRBD1. The CDR3 contains 13 residues. Germline CDR1 reads SGHAT; CDR2 reads FQNNGV. The V and J ends lost 3 bases and 7 bases, in that order; junction bases with no gene match: 4. The CDR3 DNA follows: TGTGCCAGCAGCTTTGGACAGGGGAGGGAGCAGTACTTC. Encoded protein: CASSFGQGREQYF. Variable domain in full (rest from reference TRBV11-2 and TRBJ2-7): EAGVAQSPRYKIIEKRQSVAFWCNPISGHATLYWYQQILGQGPKLLIQFQNNGVVDDSQLPKDRFSAERLKGVDSTLKIQPAKLEDSAVYLCASSFGQGREQYFGPGTRLTVT.

The chain couples TRBV20-1 to TRBJ2-3; 7 nucleotides line up with TRBD1. Trimming removed 6 bases from V and 1 base from J; junction bases left unmatched: 10. The CDR3 totals 15 residues. Germline V gene lookup returns CDR1 DFQATT and CDR2 SNEGSKA (reference sequence). The CDR3 here is CSAQQGTQGTDTQYF. The CDR3 DNA reads as TGCAGTGCACAACAGGGGACCCAAGGCACAGATACGCAGTATTTT.

This clonotype was observed a handful of times. V is TRBV19 and J is TRBJ1-1; TRBD1 is a possible D gene (5 bases). Trimming took off 4 bases at V and 5 bases at J, with 11 bases between the two ends. The length of the CDR3 is 13 residues. Germline V CDR1 and CDR2: LNHDA, SQIVND (reference sequence). The CDR3 region is CASSTTRGTEAFF. CDR3 DNA sequence: TGTGCCAGTAGTACGACGAGGGGAACTGAAGCTTTCTTT.

This clonotype was counted only a few times. The V gene is TRBV11-3, the J gene TRBJ2-7, with 8 bases lining up with TRBD1. V dropped 0 bases and J dropped 4; count of bases not matched to a gene: 8. This CDR3 comprises 16 residues. The germline V gene encodes CDR1 SGHNT and CDR2 YENEEA. The CDR3 spells CASSLEQGALIYEQYF. DNA of the CDR3: TGTGCCAGCAGCTTAGAGCAGGGGGCGCTAATATACGAGCAGTACTTC.

Regarding this clonotype: A read error may produce the germline difference seen at one junction end. The genes are TRBV9 and TRBJ1-6, with 7 bases fitting TRBD1. The CDR3 runs to 16 residues. Looked up from germline, CDR1 is SGDLS and CDR2 is YYNGEE. The CDR3 here is CASSAHPGTANSRLHF. CDR3 in DNA: TGTGCCAGCAGCGCGCATCCCGGGACAGCGAATTCACGCCTCCACTTT. The variable domain in full, completed from reference TRBV9 and TRBJ1-6, reads DSGVTQTPKHLITATGQRVTLRCSPRSGDLSVYWYQQSLDQGLQFLIQYYNGEERAKGNILERFSAQQFPDLHSELNLSSLELGDSALYFCASSAHPGTANSRLHFGNGTRLTVT.

This clonotype occurred many times. The rearrangement joins TRBV12-5 to TRBJ1-2; 9 bases fit TRBD1. The CDR3 runs to 14 residues. With V trimmed by 6 bases and J by 0 bases, 2 bases remained unmatched. Germline values: CDR1 LGHNT, CDR2 FRNRAP. Here the CDR3 reads CASGDRGTNYGYTF. CDR3 nucleotides: TGTGCTAGTGGGGACAGGGGCACTAACTATGGCTACACCTTC.

The gene calls are TRBV20-1 and TRBJ2-3, with D perhaps TRBD2 (6 bases). This CDR3 is built from 14 residues. The V and J ends lost 4 bases and 0 bases respectively, with 11 bases between them. CDR1 is DFQATT and CDR2 is SNEGSKA in the germline V gene (reference sequence). The CDR3 bases are TGCAGTGCTACCGGGGGACCCAGCACAGATACGCAGTATTTT. Protein sequence: CSATGGPSTDTQYF.

This clonotype was detected many times. As DNA, the CDR3 is TGTGCCAGCAGCCAAGGTTTAAACACCATATATTTT. Translation: CASSQGLNTIYF. This chain joins TRBV3-1 and TRBJ1-3; D not resolved. CDR1 and CDR2 (germline): LGHDT, YNNKEL (reference sequence). The V gene lost 1 base and the J gene lost 6 bases, with 4 bases spanning the gap. This CDR3 has 12 amino acids.

Regarding this clonotype: This is likely a read error, given that the CDR3 carries no conserved phenylalanine or tryptophan at its end. The chain links TRBV7-9 to TRBJ1-1; D remains ambiguous. Germline V CDR1 and CDR2: SEHNR, FQNEAQ (reference sequence). V dropped 0 bases and J dropped 2 bases, with 13 bases sitting between them. The CDR3 covers 16 residues. The chain's CDR3 is CASSLARLRANTEAFL. As DNA, the CDR3 is TGTGCCAGCAGCTTAGCCCGGTTAAGGGCTAACACTGAAGCTTTCCTT.

The table lists this clonotype with a few counts. The V and J genes are TRBV10-3 and TRBJ2-7; TRBD1 agrees at 12 bases. This CDR3 has 13 residues. The germline gives CDR1 ENHRY, CDR2 SYGVKD. J lost 4 bases, V lost 10 bases, and 5 bases had no gene match. CDR3 sequence: CASLGQGAYEQYF. The CDR3 DNA reads as TGTGCCAGCTTGGGACAGGGGGCTTACGAGCAGTACTTC.

This clonotype has at least ten counts. This chain uses TRBV12-3 or TRBV12-4 with TRBJ2-5, with 9 positions matching TRBD2. V was clipped by 3 bases and J by 5 bases; unmatched bases: 7. This CDR3 has 15 amino acids. The CDR3 spells CASSFGGGASETQYF. For the CDR3, the DNA is TGTGCCAGCAGTTTTGGCGGGGGGGCGAGTGAGACCCAGTACTTC.

This clonotype has a count of ten or more. The CDR3 nucleotides read TGTGCCAGCAGCAGGGGGTTAAATCAGCCCCAGCATTTT. Amino acids: CASSRGLNQPQHF. J is TRBJ1-5 and V is TRBV27, with 7 bases that match TRBD1. The CDR3 covers 13 residues. V was pared by 6 bases and J by 4 bases, with 3 bases of the junction left unmatched. From germline, CDR1 is MNHEY and CDR2 SMNVEV (reference sequence).

This clonotype was seen at least ten times. CDR3 amino acids: CASSPDRTTVYGYTF. The CDR3 region has the DNA TGTGCCAGCTCACCGGACAGAACCACCGTCTATGGCTACACCTTC. The chain uses TRBV18 and TRBJ1-2, with D maybe TRBD1 (6 bases). Deletions cut 3 bases from V and 4 bases from J, with 15 bases between. Germline V lookup: CDR1 KGHSH, CDR2 LQKENI. The CDR3 is made up of 15 amino acids.

In its sample, this clonotype was seen many times. The CDR3 nucleotides are TGTGCCAGCAGCGACCCTGCCAGGGGGGACTATGGCTACACCTTC. Its protein is CASSDPARGDYGYTF. V and J are TRBV6-1 and TRBJ1-2; 7 bases align to TRBD1. Trimming cost V 6 bases and J 3 bases; bases outside gene matches: 10. The germline gives CDR1 MNHNS, CDR2 SASEGT. This CDR3 is 15 amino acids long.

This clonotype has ten or more counts. V usage is TRBV30 and J usage is TRBJ1-6; 8 bases align to TRBD1. This CDR3 comprises 13 residues. Per the germline V gene, CDR1 is GTSNPN and CDR2 is SVGIG (reference sequence). V lost 4 bases and J lost 14; bases outside the gene matches: 10. The CDR3 nucleotides are TGTGCCTGGAACCCGGGACAGGCCGGAACCCTCCACTTT. Translated, it gives CAWNPGQAGTLHF.

This clonotype was counted a few times. This chain joins TRBV4-3 and TRBJ1-1; no clear D gene. The CDR3 consists of 16 residues. Trimming pared 1 base from V and 1 base from J, leaving 13 bases between. Germline V gene sequence: CDR1 LGHNA, CDR2 YSLEER. The CDR3 DNA reads as TGCGCCAGCAGCCAAGTCTTTCGGTCCAAGAACACTGAAGCTTTCTTT. Translated, it gives CASSQVFRSKNTEAFF.

The chain has TRBV9 and TRBJ2-2; 14 bases map to TRBD2. The CDR3 has 18 amino acids. Germline V gene sequence: CDR1 SGDLS, CDR2 YYNGEE. Unmatched junction bases numbered 7, after V lost 3 bases and J lost 3 bases. The CDR3 nucleotides read TGTGCCAGCAGCGGACTAGCGGGGGGGCCCGGTGACACCGGGGAGCTGTTTTTT. It codes for CASSGLAGGPGDTGELFF.

This clonotype has a count of ten or more. V gene TRBV7-9 combines with J gene TRBJ1-2, with unresolved D. This CDR3 comprises 13 residues. Germline CDR1 and CDR2: SEHNR and FQNEAQ (reference sequence). V dropped 6 bases and J dropped 5 bases, with 13 bases sitting between them. The CDR3 DNA sequence: TGTGCCAGCAGGTTGGACGGACCATATGGCTACACCTTC. Translated: CASRLDGPYGYTF.

This clonotype was observed a handful of times. DNA of the CDR3: TGTGCCAGCAGGGGGACAGGGCGCTATGGCTACACCTTC. It is translated as CASRGTGRYGYTF. The gene calls are TRBV27 and TRBJ1-2, with 9 bases matching TRBD1. With V trimmed by 6 bases and J by 4 bases, 3 bases remained unmatched. Per the germline V gene, CDR1 is MNHEY and CDR2 is SMNVEV (reference sequence). This CDR3 region has 13 residues.